The 20 T cell receptor beta chains below come from one sample, sequenced in a study of regulatory T cells in long-lasting Graves disease. Time point noted: newly diagnosed GD, antithyroid drugs for less than 3 months. PBMC RNA was the source of the TCR library. HTBI primers from iRepertoire and Arm-PCR of CDR3 regions yielded the TCR beta libraries. From the multiplex PCR reads, TCRdb called clonotypes with MiXCR, one entry per CDR3 protein. The sample contains 400,000 to 450,000 distinct CDR3 sequences, around 15% of which appear only once. These data are also associated with another study on T cells in Graves' hyperthyroidism and ophthalmopathy.

The sample consisted of peripheral blood mononuclear cells (PBMCs), taken at new diagnosis, from a patient treated with antithyroid drugs. These receptors originate from a woman aged 25 to 39 with Graves disease.

This clonotype was picked up a small number of times. This chain joins TRBV11-2 and TRBJ1-1, with D unresolved. Germline lookup yields CDR1 SGHAT and CDR2 FQNNGV. The CDR3 sequence is 14 residues long. V lost 5 bases to trimming and J lost 7 bases, with 17 bases between them. CDR3 DNA sequence: TGTGCCAGCAGCCCCCGCCAGACGGGTATTGAAGCTTTCTTT. Amino acid sequence: CASSPRQTGIEAFF.

J is TRBJ2-3 and V is TRBV7-8; TRBD1 matches at 8 bases. CDR1 SGHVS and CDR2 FQNEAQ come from the germline V gene. With V trimmed by 5 bases and J by 9 bases, 10 bases remained unmatched. The CDR3 is 14 residues long. Written as DNA, the CDR3 is TGTGCCAGCAGCGCCGACAGGGGACCGACCACGCAGTATTTT. Translated, it gives CASSADRGPTTQYF. The full variable domain, with the rest looked up from reference TRBV7-8 and TRBJ2-3, is GAGVSQSPRYKVAKRGQDVALRCDPISGHVSLFWYQQALGQGPEFLTYFQNEAQLDKSGLPSDRFFAERPEGSVSTLKIQRTQQEDSAVYLCASSADRGPTTQYFGPGTRLTVL.

This chain connects TRBV7-9 to TRBJ2-1, with 8 bases fitting TRBD1. Germline lookup yields CDR1 SEHNR and CDR2 FQNEAQ (reference sequence). This CDR3 has 13 amino acids. Unmatched junction bases numbered 4, after V lost 2 bases and J lost 10 bases. The CDR3 region has the DNA TGTGCCAGCAGCTTACAGGGGGCCAGGGAGCAGTTCTTC. It yields the protein CASSLQGAREQFF.

This clonotype has a count of ten or more. The chain is built from TRBV11-2 and TRBJ2-5; D not certain. This CDR3 is built from 14 residues. Germline V CDR1 and CDR2: SGHAT, FQNNGV. Trimming left V 5 bases short and J 1 base short, with 11 bases between. The CDR3 DNA reads as TGTGCCAGCAGCCGCCGGACGGTCCAAGAGACCCAGTACTTC. Translating gives CASSRRTVQETQYF.

This clonotype was recorded many times. This chain links TRBV6-2 or TRBV6-3 with TRBJ2-5, with D possibly matching TRBD2 (7 bases). There are 13 residues in the CDR3. Trimming removed 4 bases at V and 3 bases at J, with 9 bases between. Germline V lookup: CDR1 MNHEY, CDR2 SVGEGT. CDR3 DNA sequence: TGTGCCAGCAGTTCGGGGGGCGAAGAGACCCAGTACTTC. Translation: CASSSGGEETQYF.

This clonotype appeared a few times. CDR3 in DNA: TGTGCCAGCAGTGCAGAACAGGGATACGAGCAGTACTTC. This translates into CASSAEQGYEQYF. The V call is TRBV25-1, the J call TRBJ2-7; possibly TRBD1 for D (6 bases). Trimming shortened V by 4 bases and J by 4 bases, and 11 bases separated the two germline ends. CDR1 and CDR2 (germline): MGHDK, SYGVNS. This CDR3 has 13 residues.

The J gene is TRBJ1-4, the V gene TRBV12-3 or TRBV12-4; TRBD1 is a possible D gene (5 bases). The V gene lost 7 bases and the J gene lost 7 bases, with 16 bases spanning the gap. This CDR3 region has 14 residues. CDR3 residues: CASTTRDYLEKLFF. DNA for the CDR3: TGTGCCAGCACCACCCGGGACTATCTTGAAAAACTGTTTTTT.

This clonotype was counted many times. This rearrangement joins TRBV2 to TRBJ2-7; no clear D. V was trimmed by 1 base and J by 3 bases, leaving 10 bases between them. Germline CDR1 reads SNHLY; CDR2 reads FYNNEI. The CDR3 has 14 residues. The CDR3 bases are TGTGCCAGCAGTGAAGGGGTGGCCCTCTACGAGCAGTACTTC. Translating gives CASSEGVALYEQYF. Full variable domain (remainder filled in from reference TRBV2 and TRBJ2-7): EPEVTQTPSHQVTQMGQEVILRCVPISNHLYFYWYRQILGQKVEFLVSFYNNEISEKSEIFDDQFSVERPDGSNFTLKIRSTKLEDSAMYFCASSEGVALYEQYFGPGTRLTVT.

A remark on this clonotype: This is likely an artifact of a read error, given a far larger clone one base away. The V gene is TRBV2, the J gene TRBJ2-1; 8 bases match TRBD1. Germline CDR1 is SNHLY and CDR2 is FYNNEI. V dropped 3 bases and J dropped 10; count of bases not matched to a gene: 17. This CDR3 is 17 amino acids long. CDR3 sequence (DNA): TGTGCCAGCAGTGAGGCTTATCCAGGGGGCACTCCCTACGAGCAGTTCTTC. Residues: CASSEAYPGGTPYEQFF.

This clonotype was counted a few times. The V call is TRBV29-1, the J call TRBJ2-7, with TRBD1 matching 9 bases. Trimming cost V 6 bases and J 3 bases; bases outside gene matches: 9. CDR1 SQVTM and CDR2 ANQGSEA come from the germline V gene. CDR3 length equals 14 residues. As DNA, the CDR3 is TGCAGCGTGGACTTCCGGGGACAGGGCTACGAGCAGTACTTC. Amino acids: CSVDFRGQGYEQYF.

As to this clonotype: At one of its ends the junction is not consistent with the germline gene, which may arise from a read error. V usage is TRBV27 and J usage is TRBJ1-6; TRBD1 matches at 7 bases. Germline CDR1 MNHEY, CDR2 SMNVEV (reference sequence). The CDR3 covers 14 residues. The CDR3 sequence: CASGRTGQFSPPHF. The DNA for the CDR3 is TGTGCCAGCGGAAGGACAGGTCAATTTTCACCCCCCCACTTT.

This clonotype has a count of ten or more. The V and J genes are TRBV28 and TRBJ1-3, with 7 bases lining up with TRBD1. V gave up 10 bases and J gave up 1 base; unmatched junction bases: 13. The V gene's germline CDR1 is MDHEN and CDR2 SYDVKM. The CDR3 loop spans 16 amino acids. This chain's CDR3 is CAKQKGARISGNTIYF. CDR3 in DNA: TGTGCCAAGCAAAAGGGGGCGCGAATATCTGGAAACACCATATATTTT.

In this sample, this clonotype turned up many times. CDR3 region: CASSLLGGEQYF. CDR3 coding DNA: TGTGCCAGCAGTTTACTGGGCGGAGAGCAGTACTTC. This chain connects TRBV28 to TRBJ2-7; D uncertain. Trimming left V 2 bases short and J 7 bases short, with 9 bases between. The CDR3 contains 12 residues. The germline V gene has CDR1 MDHEN and CDR2 SYDVKM.

The table lists this clonotype with a few counts. The genes are TRBV4-1 and TRBJ1-2, with D possibly matching TRBD1 (6 bases). Germline assignment: CDR1 MGHRA and CDR2 YSYEKL. The CDR3 is 13 residues long. Trimming shortened V by 1 base and J by 6 bases, and 9 bases separated the two germline ends. This CDR3 is CASSQVKGDGYTF. The CDR3 DNA follows: TGCGCCAGCAGCCAAGTAAAGGGGGATGGCTACACCTTC.

The chain carries TRBV6-5 and TRBJ1-2, with D uncertain. Germline loops: CDR1 MNHEY, CDR2 SVGAGI. The CDR3 is 20 residues long. Trimming removed 2 bases at V and 7 bases at J, with 32 bases between. Here the CDR3 reads CASSYGPSRPQWDGGGGYTF. CDR3 DNA sequence: TGTGCCAGCAGTTACGGACCGTCTCGGCCACAGTGGGATGGCGGTGGTGGCTACACCTTC.

The V call is TRBV6-1, the J call TRBJ1-2, with a weak D call TRBD1 (5 bases). V shed 6 bases and J shed 2 bases, with 10 bases lying between them. CDR1 MNHNS and CDR2 SASEGT come from the germline V gene. There are 13 residues in the CDR3. CDR3 residues: CASRQETNYGYTF. CDR3 nucleotides: TGTGCCAGCAGACAGGAGACCAACTATGGCTACACCTTC.

This clonotype was counted many times. The chain uses TRBV2 and TRBJ1-1; 9 bases are a match to TRBD1. V shed 6 bases and J 7 bases; nucleotides not matched to a gene: 9. The CDR3 spans 14 residues. Per germline, CDR1 SNHLY and CDR2 FYNNEI. This chain's CDR3 is CASRMGQGVFEAFF. The CDR3 DNA reads as TGTGCCAGCAGGATGGGACAGGGAGTTTTTGAAGCTTTCTTT.

There are many counts of this clonotype. The chain joins TRBV6-1 to TRBJ2-7; no clear D gene. CDR1 is MNHNS, CDR2 SASEGT, per germline. Trimming removed 6 bases from V and 1 base from J, with 13 bases in between. This CDR3 is built from 14 residues. CDR3 bases: TGTGCCAGCAGAAAGCCGGGCAGATCCTACGAGCAGTACTTC. Protein product: CASRKPGRSYEQYF.

This clonotype was recorded once. The likely explanation is a read error, given a far larger clone one base away. V is TRBV20-1 and J is TRBJ2-7, with TRBD2 matching 10 bases. The V gene's germline CDR1 is DFQATT and CDR2 SNEGSKA (reference sequence). J was trimmed by 7 bases and V by 0 bases; bases with no gene match: 9. The CDR3 sequence is 15 residues long. The CDR3 loop reads CSAREPSGSLGEQYF. The CDR3 bases are TGCAGTGCTAGAGAGCCTAGCGGGAGCTTAGGTGAGCAGTACTTC.

This clonotype was counted many times. The chain combines TRBV6-1 with TRBJ2-7; the match to TRBD2 covers 7 bases. Germline V CDR1 and CDR2: MNHNS, SASEGT. J lost 3 bases, V lost 8 bases, and 13 bases had no gene match. CDR3 length: 15 residues. The CDR3 DNA follows: TGTGCCAGCGGCTTTCCGGCTAGCGGTCGCTACGAGCAGTACTTC. Residues: CASGFPASGRYEQYF.